This T cell receptor (beta chain) was retrieved from a study of blood T cell repertoires in COVID-19. There are 14 residues in the CDR3. V dropped 5 bases and J dropped 6 bases, with 15 bases sitting between them. From germline, CDR1 is MNHEY and CDR2 SVGEGT. TCRdb's table, derived via immunoSEQ multiplex PCR, lists solely in-frame clones and lacks some. Among hundreds of thousands of clones listed, 80% to 90% were seen once. The receptor was isolated from a woman aged 30 to 39 with active or convalescent COVID-19. Sequencing used peripheral blood. This chain joins TRBV6-2 or TRBV6-3 and TRBJ2-3; D unresolved. In DNA form, the CDR3 reads TGTGCCAGCAGTCCAATGGGTGCGCGGGATACGCAGTATTTT. Protein sequence: CASSPMGARDTQYF.